The text below deals with one TCR beta chain. Its antigen is unknown. With the ViraFEST assay, the study expanded antigen-specific CD4+ T cells using viral peptide pools, then sequenced them. Culturing for more than eight days preceded CD4+ T cell isolation. The person acquired a PCR-confirmed SARS-CoV-2 infection between March and December 2020. After around 2.2 million PBMC were placed in each well, they were cultured with 10 IU/ml IL-2 and 10 ug/ml peptides. The data were taken from a study of vaccination effects on CD4 cells after COVID-19. Overall study: Every participant took two doses of the BNT162b2 or mRNA-1273 vaccine. Two recovered convalescent patients were sampled 16 days and one week pre-vaccination.

Study-wide results and caveats: Marked clonal contraction of infection- and vaccine-induced clones was seen late after vaccination.

The assay was immunoSEQ multiplex PCR, and TCRdb's table has in-frame clones only and misses some. The repertoire has fewer than 40,000 clones, 55% to 75% of them found once; the top ten carry around 30%. The germline gives CDR1 MNHEY, CDR2 SVGAGI. CDR3 length: 14 residues. Trimming removed 5 bases at V and 1 base at J, with 11 bases between. The clonotype originates from a human donor who had a prior SARS-CoV-2 infection. The source material was CD4+ T cells from PBMCs cultured with a peptide pool, sampled before COVID-19 vaccination. The rearrangement links TRBV6-5 to TRBJ1-1, with D uncertain. CDR3 sequence: CASSRNRWNTEAFF. Written as DNA, the CDR3 is TGTGCCAGCAGTCGCAACAGATGGAACACTGAAGCTTTCTTT.